This T cell receptor beta chain was recorded in a study of blood T cell repertoires in COVID-19 (TCRdb year 2020). Broadly, across the study: The collaborator samples originated in the United States, Italy and Spain and spanned the acute and convalescent phases of COVID-19. The material from the prospective study consisted of cDNA or gDNA derived from T cells, B-cell-depleted T cells, or PBMCs. A freely available public database, intended as a resource for researchers studying the immune response to SARS-CoV-2, is where the repertoires were released. Sample metadata almost always included a de-identified subject ID, COVID-19 status, age in years and sex. The dataset comprised deeply sampled blood TCRbeta repertoires from subjects exposed to, actively infected with, or recovered from COVID-19. Samples came from the ongoing ImmuneRACE study (first 160 participants) plus 1,254 subjects from 6 global collaborators. Where available, HLA class I and class II types were obtained from metadata supplied by the sample provider rather than from assay-based typing. Beyond this particular receptor, the publication reports: The quantity of clinical and demographic metadata differed by source and by participant and was supplied without curation.

Measured from the cysteine to the phenylalanine, the CDR3 is 15 residues long. Of the read, only the CDR3 DNA is kept; its 45 bases are in frame from base 1. Based on the germline V gene, the CDR1 and CDR2 sequences are KGHSH and LQKENI. Ends trimmed: V by 2 bases, J by 3 bases; bases unmatched to a gene: 5. The immunoSEQ Assay, a bias-controlled multiplex PCR, was used to amplify TCRbeta CDR3 regions from genomic DNA. Per the authors' processing: The number of nucleated cells in each sample was estimated by amplification of reference gene primers within the assay. To quantify the absolute abundance of each unique TCRbeta CDR3 rearrangement, sequence reads were collapsed and filtered. For each sample, productive Simpson clonality was calculated as the square root of Simpson's diversity index across productive rearrangements. Here the immuneACCESS table is served through TCRdb, limited to in-frame sequences with V and J called. Missing clones are a known gap in these copies; in checked studies unresolved V genes cover under half, and the rest lacks a known reason. D and trimming were read from the DNA, whereas the V and J calls and clone size are those reported in that table. A total of around 400,000 clones appear in this sample, around 87% of them only once. About 2.5% of the sample comes from the top ten.

A note on this clone: It lacks a known antigen. No much larger clone exists at a distance of one base, and base qualities are not known.

In Seattle, one collaborating source enrolled patients while the infection was active and tracked those patients longitudinally over the course of disease. The collaborating institutions used their own protocols to collect whole blood in K2EDTA tubes. For TCRbeta analysis, collaborator samples were shipped as frozen whole blood, as isolated PBMCs, or as DNA extracted from either sample type. The TCR sequence derives from a woman in her sixties with COVID-19, enrolled during active disease. The chain joins TRBV18 to TRBJ1-2; 8 central bases correspond to TRBD1. The sequenced material came from peripheral blood. The CDR3 sequence is CASSPYQGADYGYTF. DNA sequence: TGTGCCAGCTCACCATACCAGGGGGCGGACTATGGCTACACCTTC.